This T cell receptor (beta chain) came from a study of blood T cell repertoires in COVID-19. The wider study: The United States, Italy and Spain provided the acute and convalescent COVID-19 samples.

Sequencing used immunoSEQ multiplex PCR; TCRdb keeps in-frame clones, though not all of them. The data contain about 250,000 clones, 85% to 95% of them singletons. CDR3 size: 13 residues. The V gene lost 1 base and the J gene lost 10 bases, with 8 bases spanning the gap. Germline CDR1 and CDR2: SGHTA and FQGNSA. Cohorts were based on clinical histories the participants reported. This clonotype was obtained from a woman aged 18-35 years who had recovered from COVID-19. The chain joins TRBV7-2 to TRBJ1-6, with D possibly TRBD1 on 5 matching bases. The source material was PBMCs or T cells enriched from blood (not recorded which). CDR3 DNA: TGTGCCAGCAGCTTAGGTAGGGGATCACCCCTCCACTTT. As protein: CASSLGRGSPLHF.